This is a list of T cell receptor beta chains from one sample in a study of radiation and T cells in renal cell carcinoma. The data were produced by immunoSEQ multiplex PCR, yet TCRdb's version contains in-frame clones alone and is incomplete. The table lists roughly 45,000 clones, around four fifths of them singletons, with 25% to 30% in the top ten. The input for sequencing was blood, taken from a patient whose treatment included radiotherapy and nephrectomy. The source is a woman between 65 and 79 years old with renal cell carcinoma. The CDR3 runs from the conserved cysteine through the conserved F or W. A D gene is named only where the DNA matches it firmly. Clone size is stated in some rows and not others, as once, few, many or a class when expanded.

clone_size d_call j_call v_call cdr3_aa cdr3_nt
- TRBD1 TRBJ2-4 TRBV7-8 CASSLNTGTGLQYF TGTGCCAGCAGCTTAAACACCGGGACAGGGCTTCAGTACTTC
- - TRBJ2-1 TRBV5-4 CASSLASSRNNEQFF TGTGCCAGCAGCTTGGCGTCTAGCAGGAACAATGAGCAGTTCTTC
- - TRBJ2-7 TRBV14 CASSLTGYHEQYF TGTGCCAGCAGCCTAACGGGGTACCACGAGCAGTACTTC
- - TRBJ2-1 TRBV30 CAWRISSYNEQFF TGTGCCTGGAGGATAAGCTCCTACAATGAGCAGTTCTTC
- TRBD1 TRBJ2-5 TRBV18 CASSPGRQGAGETQYF TGTGCCAGCTCACCGGGACGACAGGGGGCCGGGGAGACCCAGTACTTC
- - TRBJ2-2 TRBV27 CASRRGTLNTGELFF TGTGCCAGCAGGAGGGGGACACTCAACACCGGGGAGCTGTTTTTT
- - TRBJ1-2 TRBV6-8 CASKYAWAKTDGYTF TGTGCCAGCAAATACGCGTGGGCAAAGACGGATGGCTACACCTTC
- TRBD1 TRBJ1-2 TRBV5-1 CASSSQQGGNYGYTF TGCGCCAGCAGCTCTCAACAGGGGGGGAACTATGGCTACACCTTC
- - TRBJ2-3 TRBV18 CASSPQRSTDTQYF TGTGCCAGCTCACCACAGCGGTCCACAGATACGCAGTATTTT
once - TRBJ1-4 TRBV21-1 CASTLGANPNEKLFF TGTGCCAGCACCTTAGGGGCTAACCCTAATGAAAAACTGTTTTTT
- - TRBJ1-1 TRBV27 CASSARGPTEAFF TGTGCCAGCAGTGCCAGGGGACCCACTGAAGCTTTCTTT
few TRBD1 TRBJ1-4 TRBV19 CASSTGTGVGEKLFF TGTGCCAGTAGTACCGGGACAGGGGTCGGTGAAAAACTGTTTTTT
- - TRBJ2-6 TRBV4-1 CASSQVSLASGANVLTF TGCGCCAGCAGCCAAGTCTCCTTAGCGAGCGGGGCCAACGTCCTGACTTTC
- TRBD2 TRBJ2-2 TRBV5-1 CASSLVAGGTNTGELFF TGCGCCAGCAGCTTGGTTGCGGGGGGCACGAACACCGGGGAGCTGTTTTTT
- TRBD1 TRBJ1-1 TRBV6-6 CASSFLDRATEAFF TGTGCCAGCAGTTTCCTTGACAGGGCCACTGAAGCTTTCTTT